This entry features one TCR beta chain sequence. Diagnoses were established using clinical symptoms, serum thyroxine and TRAb, thyroid ultrasound and orbital computed tomography. This entry is derived from a study of T cells in Graves' hyperthyroidism and ophthalmopathy. Germline CDR1 is LGHNA and CDR2 is YSLEER. The CDR3 length is 15 residues. The V gene end was trimmed by 4 bases and the J gene end by 7 bases; junction bases not matched to a gene: 12. Amplified TCR beta CDR3 regions derived from RNA transcripts. First-round RT-PCR targeting the TCR CDR3 was performed with the HTBI primer set. MiXCR, run by TCRdb on the multiplex PCR reads, gives a single entry per CDR3 protein. The table has hundreds of thousands of distinct CDR3 sequences, just over 35% seen once; the top ten hold less than 35%.

The sequence derives from a woman in her 40s with Graves' hyperthyroidism. The gene calls are TRBV4-3 and TRBJ2-7; TRBD2 matches at 8 bases. The sequenced material came from blood. DNA for the CDR3: TGCGCCAGCAGCCCCCGTCCAAGCGGGGGATATGAGCAGTACTTC. Encoded protein: CASSPRPSGGYEQYF.